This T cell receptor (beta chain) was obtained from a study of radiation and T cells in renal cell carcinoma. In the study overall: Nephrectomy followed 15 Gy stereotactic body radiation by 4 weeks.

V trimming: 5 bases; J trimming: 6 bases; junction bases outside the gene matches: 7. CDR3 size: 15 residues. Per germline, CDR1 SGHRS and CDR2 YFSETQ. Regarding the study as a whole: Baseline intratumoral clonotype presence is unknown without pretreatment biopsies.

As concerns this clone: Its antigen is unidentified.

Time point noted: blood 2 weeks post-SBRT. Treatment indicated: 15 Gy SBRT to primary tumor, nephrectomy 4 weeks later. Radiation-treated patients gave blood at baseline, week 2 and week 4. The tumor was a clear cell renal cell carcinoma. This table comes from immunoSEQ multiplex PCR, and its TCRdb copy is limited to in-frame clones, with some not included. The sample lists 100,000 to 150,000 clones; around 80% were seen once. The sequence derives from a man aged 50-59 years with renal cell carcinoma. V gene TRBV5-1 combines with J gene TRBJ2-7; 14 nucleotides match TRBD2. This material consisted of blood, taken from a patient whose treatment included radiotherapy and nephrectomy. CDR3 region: CASSVRLAGGAEQYF. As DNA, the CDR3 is TGCGCCAGCAGTGTCCGACTAGCGGGGGGGGCCGAGCAGTACTTC.